These 30 T cell receptor beta chains were all obtained from the same sample, sequenced in a study of T cells after yellow fever vaccination. TCRdb re-called the 5' RACE reads with MiXCR, one entry per CDR3 protein. The sample yields some 340,000 distinct CDR3 sequences, about 10% seen once. Source: CD4+ T cells sorted from PBMCs, taken 45 days after the yellow fever booster vaccination. The receptors were gathered from a young man who received the YFV17D yellow fever vaccine.

The chain has TRBV14 and TRBJ1-2; no firm D call. Trimming stripped 1 base from V and 5 bases from J, with 8 bases between. This CDR3 contains 13 residues. Germline CDR1 reads SGHDN; CDR2 reads FVKESK. Here the CDR3 DNA reads TGTGCCAGCAGCCAAGGGACCACTTATGGCTACACCTTC. Translation: CASSQGTTYGYTF.

V gene TRBV5-1 combines with J gene TRBJ2-5; D is tentatively TRBD1 or TRBD2 (6 bases each). CDR1 is SGHRS and CDR2 is YFSETQ in the germline V gene. This CDR3 is 13 amino acids long. V lost 2 bases, J lost 5 bases, and 10 bases lay in between. CDR3 sequence (DNA): TGCGCCAGCAGCTTTCGGGGGCCGGAGACCCAGTACTTC. Residues: CASSFRGPETQYF.

The gene calls are TRBV12-3 or TRBV12-4 and TRBJ2-1; 9 bases are shared with TRBD1. This CDR3 spans 14 amino acids. V lost 5 bases to trimming and J lost 7 bases; unmatched junction nucleotides: 6. CDR3 region: CASSAGQGNNEQFF. The CDR3 coding sequence is TGTGCCAGCAGTGCGGGACAGGGTAATAATGAGCAGTTCTTC.

This clonotype was picked up a small number of times. This chain connects TRBV14 to TRBJ2-2; tentatively, D is TRBD2 (6 bases). The CDR3 is 15 amino acids. V lost 3 bases, J lost 3 bases, and 11 bases lay in between. Germline V gene lookup returns CDR1 SGHDN and CDR2 FVKESK. This CDR3 reads CASSHTGGHTGELFF. The CDR3 DNA is TGTGCCAGCAGCCATACCGGGGGACACACCGGGGAGCTGTTTTTT.

This clonotype has at least ten counts. The chain has TRBV23-1 and TRBJ2-7, with unresolved D. TRBV23-1 is an ORF; its function is uncertain. The V end was cut by 2 bases, the J end by 2 bases, with 1 base between. This CDR3 contains 11 residues. The CDR3 DNA reads TGCGCCAGCAGTCAAACCTACGAGCAGTACGTC. Protein product: CASSQTYEQYV.

The genes are TRBV7-3 and TRBJ1-2, with D maybe TRBD1 (5 bases). The germline CDR1 and CDR2 sequences are SGHTA and FQGTGA. Trimming took 2 bases from V and 0 from J, leaving 16 bases between them. The CDR3 sequence is 17 residues long. The CDR3 here is CASSLYALDRTNYGYTF. The CDR3 DNA sequence: TGTGCCAGCAGCTTATACGCCCTCGACAGAACTAACTATGGCTACACCTTC.

This clonotype was seen only once. J is TRBJ1-5 and V is TRBV3-1; no reliable D call. Trimming took 2 bases from V and 5 from J, leaving 7 bases between them. The CDR3 loop spans 13 amino acids. Germline V gives CDR1 LGHDT, CDR2 YNNKEL (reference sequence). CDR3 nucleotide sequence: TGTGCCAGCAGCCAAAGCCCCGATCAGCCCCAGCATTTT. As protein: CASSQSPDQPQHF.

This clonotype has more than one count but fewer than ten. The V gene is TRBV29-1, the J gene TRBJ1-4; D gene unclear. This CDR3 spans 12 amino acids. The germline CDR1 and CDR2 sequences are SQVTM and ANQGSEA. V lost 7 bases to trimming and J lost 8 bases, with 14 bases between them. The CDR3, as DNA: TGCAGCGCGGACGAAGGAGGAGAAAAACTGTTTTTT. Its translation: CSADEGGEKLFF.

This chain connects TRBV28 to TRBJ1-3; perhaps TRBD1 as D (5 bases). This CDR3 comprises 14 residues. Germline values: CDR1 MDHEN, CDR2 SYDVKM. V was pared by 6 bases and J by 0 bases, with 9 bases between. The CDR3 DNA sequence: TGTGCCAGCAGATCCGGGGGCTCTGGAAACACCATATATTTT. It is translated as CASRSGGSGNTIYF. Supplemented by reference TRBV28 and TRBJ1-3, the full variable domain reads DVKVTQSSRYLVKRTGEKVFLECVQDMDHENMFWYRQDPGLGLRLIYFSYDVKMKEKGDIPEGYSVSREKKERFSLILESASTNQTSMYLCASRSGGSGNTIYFGEGSWLTVV.

V usage is TRBV9 and J usage is TRBJ2-3; weak D call: TRBD1 (6 bases). The CDR3 covers 16 residues. Germline V CDR1 and CDR2: SGDLS, YYNGEE. V lost 3 bases and J 1 base, leaving 15 bases between the germline ends. The CDR3 DNA is TGTGCCAGCAGCGGCCACAGGGTCTTTGGCACAGATACGCAGTATTTT. The encoded protein is CASSGHRVFGTDTQYF.

The CDR3: CASSSRRGFTGELFF. CDR3 sequence (DNA): TGTGCCAGCAGCTCTCGGCGGGGATTTACCGGGGAGCTGTTTTTT. The rearrangement links TRBV11-2 to TRBJ2-2; tentative D call: TRBD2 (6 bases). The germline CDR1 and CDR2 sequences are SGHAT and FQNNGV. CDR3 length: 15 amino acids. V lost 4 bases, J lost 5 bases, and 14 bases lay in between.

The rearrangement links TRBV6-6 to TRBJ2-4; the match to TRBD1 covers 9 bases. Germline V gene data show CDR1 as MNHNY and CDR2 as SVGAGI (reference sequence). The CDR3 runs to 14 residues. Trimming at V came to 8 bases and at J to 8 bases, leaving 10 bases not matched to a gene. The CDR3 DNA reads TGTGCCAGCCTTGGGACAGGGTATACATACATTCAGTACTTC. Amino acid sequence: CASLGTGYTYIQYF.

This clonotype was seen a handful of times. This sequence joins TRBV7-2 and TRBJ2-1, with TRBD2 matching over 12 bases. This CDR3 is built from 17 residues. Trimming took 5 bases from V and 2 from J; bases not matched to a gene: 7. Germline CDR1 reads SGHTA; CDR2 reads FQGNSA. The CDR3 here is CASSRGASGGAYNEQFF. The CDR3 DNA reads TGTGCCAGCAGCCGAGGGGCTAGCGGGGGGGCCTACAATGAGCAGTTCTTC.

This clonotype was counted only a few times. This chain uses TRBV27 with TRBJ1-2, with D unresolved. The germline V gene has CDR1 MNHEY and CDR2 SMNVEV (reference sequence). CDR3 length: 15 residues. V lost 5 bases, J lost 3 bases, and 16 bases lay in between. The CDR3 loop reads CASSLTPRGDYGYTF. DNA of the CDR3: TGTGCCAGCAGTCTAACTCCCCGGGGAGACTATGGCTACACCTTC.

This clonotype was counted many times. The chain uses TRBV4-3 and TRBJ2-2; D is perhaps TRBD1 (6 bases). The length of the CDR3 is 16 residues. V lost 1 base and J lost 5, with 14 bases in between. Per germline, CDR1 LGHNA and CDR2 YSLEER. CDR3 in amino acids: CASSQVQGSGTGELFF. The DNA of the CDR3 is TGCGCCAGCAGCCAAGTACAGGGAAGTGGGACCGGGGAGCTGTTTTTT.

V and J are TRBV4-2 and TRBJ2-7; maybe TRBD2 (6 bases). The CDR3 covers 16 residues. In germline, CDR1 is LGHNA, CDR2 YNFKEQ. The ends were cut back, 3 bases at V and 4 bases at J, with 19 bases in the middle. The CDR3 loop is CASSHSAGLSNYEQYF. In nucleotides, the CDR3 is TGTGCCAGCAGCCACTCCGCCGGACTATCGAATTACGAGCAGTACTTC.

The V and J genes are TRBV24-1 and TRBJ1-2, with 9 bases lining up with TRBD1. CDR3 length: 18 amino acids. Germline lookup yields CDR1 KGHDR and CDR2 SFDVKD. The V gene end was trimmed by 3 bases and the J gene end by 8 bases; junction bases not matched to a gene: 18. The CDR3 coding sequence is TGTGCCACCAGTGATCCGGCGGGCGGCGGACAGGGGAAATCCGGCTACACCTTC. This codes for CATSDPAGGGQGKSGYTF.

This clonotype turned up a few times. V and J are TRBV24-1 and TRBJ2-3, with 7 positions matching TRBD1. This CDR3 comprises 16 residues. V shed 4 bases and J 2 bases; nucleotides not matched to a gene: 8. Germline V gene data show CDR1 as KGHDR and CDR2 as SFDVKD. CDR3 loop: CATSDPGTDPTDTQYF. CDR3 bases: TGTGCCACCAGTGACCCTGGGACAGACCCCACAGATACGCAGTATTTT.

There are many counts of this clonotype. The rearrangement links TRBV5-1 to TRBJ1-4; 9 bases match TRBD1. CDR1 is SGHRS, CDR2 YFSETQ, per germline. The junction had 6 bases not matched to a gene; V was cut back by 1 base and J by 8 bases. The CDR3 runs 15 residues. The CDR3 DNA follows: TGCGCCAGCAGCTTGCTGGGACAGGGTGAGGAAAAACTGTTTTTT. Translated, it gives CASSLLGQGEEKLFF. Full variable domain (missing parts from reference TRBV5-1 and TRBJ1-4): KAGVTQTPRYLIKTRGQQVTLSCSPISGHRSVSWYQQTPGQGLQFLFEYFSETQRNKGNFPGRFSGRQFSNSRSEMNVSTLELGDSALYLCASSLLGQGEEKLFFGSGTQLSVL.

This clonotype occurred a few times. The genes are TRBV7-2 and TRBJ2-5; 9 bases match TRBD2. The CDR3 covers 16 residues. The germline V gene has CDR1 SGHTA and CDR2 FQGNSA. Trimming removed 5 bases from V and 4 bases from J; junction bases left unmatched: 11. CDR3 residues: CASSQRAGGPVETQYF. The CDR3 bases are TGTGCCAGCAGCCAAAGGGCGGGGGGGCCGGTAGAGACCCAGTACTTC.

Only a few counts were recorded for this clonotype. The rearrangement joins TRBV4-3 to TRBJ1-1; D remains ambiguous. V dropped 0 bases and J dropped 10 bases, with 12 bases sitting between them. This CDR3 has 13 residues. CDR1 is LGHNA and CDR2 is YSLEER in the germline V gene. The DNA for the CDR3 is TGCGCCAGCAGCCAAGATCTGGGCGGAGTAGCTTTCTTT. Its protein product is CASSQDLGGVAFF.

This chain joins TRBV11-1 and TRBJ1-6; 11 positions match TRBD1. The V gene's germline CDR1 is SGHAT and CDR2 FQDESV (reference sequence). Trimming took 5 bases from V and 14 from J; bases not matched to a gene: 8. This CDR3 is built from 14 residues. CDR3 protein: CASSNGQGAYSLHF. In DNA, the CDR3 is TGTGCCAGCAGCAACGGACAGGGGGCGTATTCCCTCCACTTT. The full variable domain, its missing parts supplied by reference TRBV11-1 and TRBJ1-6, is EAEVAQSPRYKITEKSQAVAFWCDPISGHATLYWYRQILGQGPELLVQFQDESVVDDSQLPKDRFSAERLKGVDSTLKIQPAELGDSAMYLCASSNGQGAYSLHFGNGTRLTVT.

Many counts were recorded for this clonotype. The chain employs TRBV10-3 and TRBJ1-1; D is uncertain. V gave up 3 bases and J gave up 2 bases, with 10 bases separating them. This CDR3 is 14 amino acids long. Germline V gives CDR1 ENHRY, CDR2 SYGVKD. In nucleotides, the CDR3 is TGTGCCATCAGTGAACCGACAAGAAACACTGAAGCTTTCTTT. Translating it yields CAISEPTRNTEAFF.

J is TRBJ2-3 and V is TRBV6-2 or TRBV6-3, with TRBD1 matching 7 bases. The germline V gene encodes CDR1 MNHEY and CDR2 SVGEGT. The J segment lost 1 base and the V segment lost 2 bases, leaving 3 bases of the junction unmatched. The CDR3 spans 15 residues. CDR3 amino acids: CASSYRGRGTDTQYF. As DNA, the CDR3 is TGTGCCAGCAGTTACAGGGGGCGGGGCACAGATACGCAGTATTTT.

The chain carries TRBV7-2 and TRBJ2-1, with 7 positions matching TRBD2. The V gene's germline CDR1 is SGHTA and CDR2 FQGNSA. This CDR3 has 14 amino acids. Germline trimming cut 7 bases from V and 9 bases from J; bases unmatched to any gene: 12. CDR3 residues: CASTRRLAVGEQFF. As DNA, the CDR3 is TGTGCCAGCACCCGACGACTAGCCGTTGGTGAGCAGTTCTTC.

The CDR3 nucleotides read TGTGCCAGCAGCTACCAGGGACAGGACAATCAGCCCCAGCATTTT. The encoded protein is CASSYQGQDNQPQHF. The chain couples TRBV6-6 to TRBJ1-5; 8 positions agree with TRBD1. The CDR3 runs to 15 residues. After removal of 6 bases from V and 3 bases from J, the junction contained 7 bases not matched to a gene. The germline V gene has CDR1 MNHNY and CDR2 SVGAGI (reference sequence).

There are a few counts of this clonotype. This sequence joins TRBV7-2 and TRBJ1-2; TRBD1 matches 7 bases. The CDR3 totals 14 residues. V dropped 3 bases and J dropped 4; count of bases not matched to a gene: 5. Germline assignment: CDR1 SGHTA and CDR2 FQGNSA. The CDR3 reads CASSFDREGYGYTF. CDR3 nucleotide sequence: TGTGCCAGCAGCTTCGACAGGGAAGGCTATGGCTACACCTTC.

The CDR3 DNA reads TGTGCCAGCAGCCGGCGGGGTCCCCAAGAGACCCAGTACTTC. Protein: CASSRRGPQETQYF. The chain is built from TRBV7-6 and TRBJ2-5, with a weak D call TRBD2 (6 bases). The CDR3 is made up of 14 amino acids. V gave up 5 bases and J gave up 1 base, with 11 bases separating them. CDR1 and CDR2 (germline): SGHVS, FNYEAQ.

This clonotype was recorded many times. The chain couples TRBV10-3 to TRBJ2-1, with TRBD1 matching over 7 bases. CDR1 is ENHRY, CDR2 SYGVKD, per germline. The V segment lost 2 bases and the J segment 10 bases; nucleotides outside the gene matches: 8. This CDR3 is 14 amino acids long. CDR3 region: CAISEASTGQEQFF. The CDR3 DNA reads as TGTGCCATCAGTGAGGCCTCGACAGGGCAGGAGCAGTTCTTC.

This clonotype was detected only a few times. The chain employs TRBV11-3 and TRBJ2-1; 10 bases map to TRBD2. This CDR3 has 16 residues. Unmatched junction bases numbered 13, after V lost 5 bases and J lost 9 bases. Germline values: CDR1 SGHNT, CDR2 YENEEA. The DNA for the CDR3 is TGTGCCAGCAGCCCTACTAGCGGGGCCCCCCTTGGTGAGCAGTTCTTC. Protein sequence: CASSPTSGAPLGEQFF.